Listed here are 13 T cell receptor beta chains from one sample, sequenced in a study of cytomegalovirus exposure and HLA in healthy donors. 13 Jbeta primers and 60 Vbeta primers were used for the PCR. The method was immunoSEQ multiplex PCR; TCRdb's version includes in-frame clones alone and lacks a portion of them. The profile covers about 150,000 clones, with over 75% appearing a single time and under 1.5% taken by the ten largest. Sequencing used PBMCs. The origin of the receptors is a woman in her thirties in good health and CMV-seronegative.

This clone has a handful of counts. The chain has TRBV28 and TRBJ2-7; D gene ambiguous. Trimming cost V 6 bases and J 2 bases, with 5 bases left between them. The CDR3 is 11 residues long. Germline loops: CDR1 MDHEN, CDR2 SYDVKM. CDR3 sequence: CASSQTYEQYF. Here the CDR3 DNA reads TGTGCCAGCAGCCAAACCTACGAGCAGTACTTC.

The chain has TRBV6-1 and TRBJ1-6; TRBD1 is a possible D gene (5 bases). Germline CDR1 MNHNS, CDR2 SASEGT. Trimming cost V 10 bases and J 6 bases, with 19 bases left between them. The CDR3 covers 15 residues. This CDR3 reads CATTPRGSSNSPLHF. Written as DNA, the CDR3 is TGTGCCACCACCCCTAGGGGCTCCAGTAATTCACCCCTCCACTTT.

The chain has TRBV2 and TRBJ1-5; D gene uncertain. This CDR3 spans 14 amino acids. CDR1 and CDR2 (germline): SNHLY, FYNNEI. Trimming stripped 6 bases from V and 2 bases from J, with 11 bases between. CDR3 region: CASRGPDGNQPQHF. The CDR3 bases are TGTGCCAGCAGGGGCCCCGACGGCAATCAGCCCCAGCATTTT.

The chain links TRBV9 to TRBJ2-7; TRBD2 matches 9 bases. Germline loops: CDR1 SGDLS, CDR2 YYNGEE. The CDR3 runs to 14 residues. Losses at the gene ends were 1 base for V and 10 bases for J; bases not matched to a gene: 9. The CDR3 region has the DNA TGTGCCAGCAGCGTATTAGCGGGGGCCGGGATACAGTACTTC. Translation gives CASSVLAGAGIQYF.

This sequence joins TRBV5-5 and TRBJ2-1, with a possible D match to TRBD1 (6 bases). Germline V lookup: CDR1 SGHKS, CDR2 YYEKEE (reference sequence). Trimming shortened V by 4 bases and J by 1 base, and 12 bases separated the two germline ends. The CDR3 is made up of 15 amino acids. CDR3 DNA sequence: TGTGCCAGCAGCCAGGGGCCCGGGTCCTACAATGAGCAGTTCTTC. Protein sequence: CASSQGPGSYNEQFF.

J is TRBJ1-2 and V is TRBV30, with 9 bases fitting TRBD1. CDR1 is GTSNPN and CDR2 is SVGIG in the germline V gene (reference sequence). The CDR3 has 18 amino acids. V lost 5 bases, J lost 2 bases, and 18 bases stayed unmatched. The CDR3 DNA is TGTGCCTGGCATCCTAGGGGACAGGGTATTGGTCGGAACTATGGCTACACCTTC. Amino acid sequence: CAWHPRGQGIGRNYGYTF.

V usage is TRBV13 and J usage is TRBJ1-6; tentative D call: TRBD1 (6 bases). CDR3 length equals 15 residues. The V end lost 6 bases, the J end lost 7 bases, and 16 bases lay between the germline ends. Germline lookup yields CDR1 PRHDT and CDR2 FYEKMQ (reference sequence). CDR3 protein: CASSDDRFPNSPLHF. The CDR3 region has the DNA TGTGCCAGCAGTGACGACAGGTTCCCGAATTCACCCCTCCACTTT.

The V and J genes are TRBV19 and TRBJ2-2, with no clear D. The V end was cut by 1 base, the J end by 1 base, with 7 bases between. The CDR3 consists of 15 residues. Per the germline V gene, CDR1 is LNHDA and CDR2 is SQIVND (reference sequence). For the CDR3, the DNA is TGTGCCAGTAGTATAGGTGCAGGGAACACCGGGGAGCTGTTTTTT. Its translation: CASSIGAGNTGELFF. The whole variable domain, remainder taken from reference TRBV19 and TRBJ2-2, is DGGITQSPKYLFRKEGQNVTLSCEQNLNHDAMYWYRQDPGQGLRLIYYSQIVNDFQKGDIAEGYSVSREKKESFPLTVTSAQKNPTAFYLCASSIGAGNTGELFFGEGSRLTVL.

J is TRBJ2-5 and V is TRBV19; TRBD2 matches 9 bases. Per germline, CDR1 LNHDA and CDR2 SQIVND (reference sequence). J lost 6 bases, V lost 8 bases, and 7 bases had no gene match. The CDR3 is 13 amino acids. As DNA, the CDR3 is TGTGCCAGTGATCCTAGCGGGGTGAAGACCCAGTACTTC. It specifies CASDPSGVKTQYF.

The CDR3 sequence: CASSLQGNTEAFF. In nucleotides, the CDR3 is TGTGCCAGCAGTTTACAGGGGAACACTGAAGCTTTCTTT. The chain carries TRBV27 and TRBJ1-1, with a tentative D call TRBD1 (5 bases). The CDR3 spans 13 residues. Trimming took 2 bases from V and 1 from J, leaving 5 bases between them. The V gene's germline CDR1 is MNHEY and CDR2 SMNVEV (reference sequence).

J is TRBJ1-3 and V is TRBV10-1, with 7 bases aligning to TRBD1. The length of the CDR3 is 17 residues. With 6 bases clipped from V and 0 bases from J, the junction kept 11 bases outside the gene matches. Germline V CDR1 and CDR2: WNHNN, SYGVQD (reference sequence). The CDR3 sequence: CASSNGGQLSSGNTIYF. The CDR3 DNA sequence: TGCGCCAGCAGCAACGGGGGACAGCTCTCCTCTGGAAACACCATATATTTT.

V and J are TRBV28 and TRBJ1-2; a possible D gene is TRBD1 (6 bases). The CDR3 length is 12 residues. Trimming took 10 bases from V and 1 from J, leaving 10 bases between them. Per germline, CDR1 MDHEN and CDR2 SYDVKM. Written as DNA, the CDR3 is TGTGCCACTAAAGGGGGTAACTATGGCTACACCTTC. This translates into CATKGGNYGYTF.

This rearrangement joins TRBV6-6 to TRBJ1-1, with 9 bases aligning to TRBD1. The germline V gene encodes CDR1 MNHNY and CDR2 SVGAGI (reference sequence). The CDR3 consists of 15 residues. After removal of 1 base from V and 5 bases from J, the junction contained 5 bases not matched to a gene. The CDR3 sequence: CASSYFGTGLTEAFF. The CDR3 DNA reads as TGTGCCAGCAGTTACTTCGGGACAGGGCTTACTGAAGCTTTCTTT.